This TCR beta chain was sequenced in a study of blood T cells in healthy people across ages. Each sample yielded at least 6 million isolated PBMCs. Alongside a J-beta primer mix, a sample-barcoded 5' primer served in a second PCR lasting roughly 6 to 12 cycles. TCRdb passed the 5' RACE reads through MiXCR, listing each CDR3 protein once. The repertoire consists of 1.8 million or so distinct CDR3 sequences, with 35% to 50% occurring once and the leading ten covering more than 20%. This clonotype was recorded a few times. The ends lost 6 bases at V and 5 bases at J; junction bases unmatched: 8. CDR1 and CDR2 (germline): SQVTM, ANQGSEA. This CDR3 contains 13 residues.

The V gene is TRBV29-1, the J gene TRBJ2-5; 8 nucleotides align to TRBD1. This receptor was obtained from a human donor in good health. Specimen: blood. CDR3 nucleotides: TGCAGCGTGTCCGGGACAGGAGGGGAGACCCAGTACTTC. The encoded protein is CSVSGTGGETQYF. Combining the CDR3 with reference TRBV29-1 and TRBJ2-5 gives the whole variable domain SAVISQKPSRDICQRGTSLTIQCQVDSQVTMMFWYRQQPGQSLTLIATANQGSEATYESGFVIDKFPISRPNLTFSTLTVSNMSPEDSSIYLCSVSGTGGETQYFGPGTRLLVL.